The 22 T cell receptor beta chains given below trace back to one sample, sequenced in a study of blood T cell repertoires in COVID-19. Profiling relied on immunoSEQ multiplex PCR, and the TCRdb table lists in-frame clones only, not all of them. Among about 240,000 clones, 85% were seen once, and the ten largest hold more than 6%. What was sequenced was peripheral blood. All receptors derive from a woman aged 55-75 years with active or convalescent COVID-19.

This chain uses TRBV5-1 with TRBJ2-1, with D maybe TRBD1 (5 bases). The V end was cut by 1 base, the J end by 10 bases, with 12 bases between. Germline assignment: CDR1 SGHRS and CDR2 YFSETQ. This CDR3 comprises 13 residues. The CDR3 loop is CASSLRSDIEQFF. The CDR3 nucleotides read TGCGCCAGCAGCTTGAGGTCGGACATCGAGCAGTTCTTC.

The CDR3 DNA is TGTGCCATCAGCGATAGAGGGACAGCCAGAGGCACTGAAGCTTTCTTT. Its translation: CAISDRGTARGTEAFF. The genes are TRBV10-3 and TRBJ1-1, with TRBD1 matching over 7 bases. Per germline, CDR1 ENHRY and CDR2 SYGVKD. The trim removed 6 bases at V and 4 bases at J, leaving 14 bases unmatched. This CDR3 spans 16 amino acids.

The rearrangement links TRBV28 to TRBJ2-7, with 7 bases fitting TRBD1. V gave up 5 bases and J gave up 5 bases; unmatched junction bases: 3. Germline loops: CDR1 MDHEN, CDR2 SYDVKM. The CDR3 runs to 12 residues. CDR3 nucleotide sequence: TGTGCCAGCAGTGAACAGGGGAACGAGCAGTACGTC. As protein: CASSEQGNEQYV.

This rearrangement joins TRBV7-3 to TRBJ2-5, with TRBD2 matching over 15 bases. The CDR3 spans 18 residues. Germline CDR1 is SGHTA and CDR2 is FQGTGA. V lost 5 bases, J lost 5 bases, and 12 bases stayed unmatched. For the CDR3, the DNA is TGTGCCAGCAGCCCGGGACTAGCGGGAGGTCGAGGATGGGAGACCCAGTACTTC. It specifies CASSPGLAGGRGWETQYF.

V is TRBV6-2 or TRBV6-3 and J is TRBJ2-7, with 7 nucleotides matching TRBD1. V dropped 6 bases and J dropped 3; count of bases not matched to a gene: 11. The V gene's germline CDR1 is MNHEY and CDR2 SVGEGT. The CDR3 has 15 residues. The CDR3 sequence is CASSPTGQAFYEQYV. DNA for the CDR3: TGTGCCAGCAGCCCCACTGGACAGGCATTCTACGAGCAGTACGTC.

This clone was seen only a few times. V gene TRBV3-1 (or the pseudogene TRBV3-2) combines with J gene TRBJ2-4; possibly TRBD1 for D (7 bases). Looked up from germline, CDR1 is LGHDT and CDR2 is YNNKEL (reference sequence). The CDR3 covers 13 residues. Trimming pared 6 bases from V and 8 bases from J, leaving 14 bases between. This CDR3 is CASRPQGEDIQYF. The CDR3 DNA sequence: TGTGCCAGCAGGCCCCAGGGGGAGGACATTCAGTACTTC.

The J gene is TRBJ1-5, the V gene TRBV14; possible D gene TRBD1, 6 bases. Per germline, CDR1 SGHDN and CDR2 FVKESK. The CDR3 totals 18 residues. Trimming removed 3 bases at V and 2 bases at J, with 20 bases between. CDR3: CASSQIIKEGQCNQPQHF. The CDR3, as DNA: TGTGCCAGCAGCCAGATAATAAAAGAAGGACAGTGCAATCAGCCCCAGCATTTT.

This rearrangement joins TRBV12-3 or TRBV12-4 to TRBJ1-1; D gene ambiguous. The CDR3 extends over 13 amino acids. Trimming shortened V by 6 bases and J by 4 bases, and 12 bases separated the two germline ends. The CDR3 protein is CASRMEDGTEAFF. In DNA form, the CDR3 reads TGTGCCAGCAGAATGGAGGATGGCACTGAAGCTTTCTTT.

This chain connects TRBV19 to TRBJ2-2; D is ambiguous. Trimming pared 1 base from V and 5 bases from J, leaving 5 bases between. Germline CDR1 is LNHDA and CDR2 is SQIVND (reference sequence). The CDR3 totals 13 residues. CDR3 sequence: CASSIGRTGELFF. CDR3 bases: TGTGCCAGTAGTATAGGTAGAACCGGGGAGCTGTTTTTT.

The table lists this clone with a count of one. The genes are TRBV6-5 and TRBJ2-3; the D is unclear. Germline loops: CDR1 MNHEY, CDR2 SVGAGI. V shed 4 bases and J shed 6 bases, with 17 bases lying between them. The CDR3 has 15 residues. CDR3 sequence reads: CASSSLPAAADTQYF. The CDR3, as DNA: TGTGCCAGCAGTTCCCTTCCTGCGGCGGCTGATACGCAGTATTTT.

This chain links TRBV9 with TRBJ2-1, with 7 bases fitting TRBD1. This CDR3 comprises 14 residues. The germline V gene has CDR1 SGDLS and CDR2 YYNGEE. V shed 2 bases and J 5 bases; nucleotides not matched to a gene: 4. This CDR3 reads CASSVQGQNNEQFF. CDR3 DNA: TGTGCCAGCAGCGTCCAGGGACAGAACAATGAGCAGTTCTTC.

The chain carries TRBV24-1 and TRBJ2-3; tentatively, D is TRBD1 (6 bases). The CDR3 sequence is 13 residues long. V lost 10 bases and J lost 2, with 12 bases in between. Germline values: CDR1 KGHDR, CDR2 SFDVKD. In nucleotides, the CDR3 is TGTGCCACTACGGACAGTATCACAGATACGCAGTATTTT. It codes for CATTDSITDTQYF.

The chain combines TRBV30 with TRBJ2-3; D may be TRBD2 (8 bases). The CDR3 spans 17 residues. The germline V and J ends were trimmed by 1 base and 1 base, with 18 bases remaining between them. Germline CDR1 is GTSNPN and CDR2 is SVGIG (reference sequence). CDR3 loop: CAWSAGREGAGTDTQYF. The CDR3, as DNA: TGTGCCTGGAGTGCCGGTCGGGAGGGGGCGGGCACAGATACGCAGTATTTT.

The chain couples TRBV28 to TRBJ1-6, with a weak D call TRBD1 (5 bases). V lost 7 bases, J lost 5 bases, and 15 bases lay in between. In germline, CDR1 is MDHEN, CDR2 SYDVKM. The CDR3 runs to 15 residues. This chain's CDR3 is CASTIDSLDNSPLHF. CDR3 nucleotide sequence: TGTGCCAGCACTATCGACAGCCTTGATAATTCACCCCTCCACTTT.

This chain joins TRBV30 and TRBJ1-4; D is perhaps TRBD1 (6 bases). CDR1 is GTSNPN and CDR2 is SVGIG in the germline V gene (reference sequence). The CDR3 covers 14 residues. Trimming pared 2 bases from V and 8 bases from J, leaving 15 bases between. The CDR3 loop is CAWSLTGRREKLFF. The CDR3 DNA sequence: TGTGCCTGGAGTTTGACAGGCAGAAGGGAAAAACTGTTTTTT.

J is TRBJ2-1 and V is TRBV19; 12 bases agree with TRBD2. Germline V gene lookup returns CDR1 LNHDA and CDR2 SQIVND (reference sequence). This CDR3 region has 18 residues. The V gene end was trimmed by 2 bases and the J gene end by 8 bases; junction bases not matched to a gene: 13. The CDR3: CASSIIIWTSGDYHEQFF. The CDR3 DNA reads TGTGCCAGTAGTATAATAATTTGGACTAGCGGGGATTATCATGAGCAGTTCTTC.

This chain links TRBV3-1 (or the pseudogene TRBV3-2) with TRBJ2-7; 7 nucleotides align to TRBD1. The CDR3 is 16 residues long. With 1 base clipped from V and 1 base from J, the junction kept 7 bases outside the gene matches. Germline V gene sequence: CDR1 LGHDT, CDR2 YNNKEL (reference sequence). CDR3 protein: CASSQGVWDSSYEQYV. For the CDR3, the DNA is TGTGCCAGCAGCCAAGGCGTTTGGGACAGTTCCTACGAGCAGTACGTC.

J is TRBJ1-6 and V is TRBV2; D perhaps matches TRBD1 (5 bases). From germline, CDR1 is SNHLY and CDR2 FYNNEI. The CDR3 loop spans 15 amino acids. V lost 1 base and J 8 bases, leaving 12 bases between the germline ends. CDR3 protein: CASSEDGGNHSPLHF. CDR3 in DNA: TGTGCCAGCAGTGAAGATGGGGGGAATCATTCACCCCTCCACTTT.

This chain links TRBV19 with TRBJ2-5; 13 bases are a match to TRBD2. CDR1 and CDR2 from the germline V gene are LNHDA and SQIVND (reference sequence). V shed 4 bases, J shed 1 base, and the junction held 3 bases outside the gene matches. The CDR3 is made up of 16 amino acids. CDR3 in amino acids: CASSRGLAGSQETQYF. DNA for the CDR3: TGTGCCAGTAGTAGGGGACTAGCGGGGAGCCAAGAGACCCAGTACTTC. Using reference TRBV19 and TRBJ2-5 for the parts outside the CDR3, the full variable domain is DGGITQSPKYLFRKEGQNVTLSCEQNLNHDAMYWYRQDPGQGLRLIYYSQIVNDFQKGDIAEGYSVSREKKESFPLTVTSAQKNPTAFYLCASSRGLAGSQETQYFGPGTRLLVL.

The gene calls are TRBV19 and TRBJ2-5; D may be TRBD2 (6 bases). V was trimmed by 3 bases and J by 4 bases, leaving 15 bases between them. Germline CDR1 LNHDA, CDR2 SQIVND (reference sequence). The CDR3 consists of 15 residues. Here the CDR3 DNA reads TGTGCCAGTAGTATCGCGCTTACCGGGGGAGAGACCCAGTACTTC. This encodes CASSIALTGGETQYF.

The chain joins TRBV19 to TRBJ1-3; D not certain. Germline CDR1 reads LNHDA; CDR2 reads SQIVND (reference sequence). V gave up 8 bases and J gave up 5 bases, with 13 bases separating them. This CDR3 contains 13 residues. CDR3 in amino acids: CASLPAYRNTIYF. The CDR3 DNA reads as TGTGCCAGTCTTCCAGCGTACCGAAACACCATATATTTT. The full variable domain, its missing parts supplied by reference TRBV19 and TRBJ1-3, is DGGITQSPKYLFRKEGQNVTLSCEQNLNHDAMYWYRQDPGQGLRLIYYSQIVNDFQKGDIAEGYSVSREKKESFPLTVTSAQKNPTAFYLCASLPAYRNTIYFGEGSWLTVV.

This clone was seen a handful of times. Other DNA sequences from this sample encode an identical CDR3 as well. The chain links TRBV6-6 to TRBJ1-1; D is unresolved. CDR3 length: 13 amino acids. The V and J ends lost 4 bases and 0 bases respectively, with 6 bases between them. The germline V gene has CDR1 MNHNY and CDR2 SVGAGI (reference sequence). CDR3 residues: CASSFTVNTEAFF. The CDR3 bases are TGTGCCAGCAGTTTCACAGTGAACACTGAAGCTTTCTTT.